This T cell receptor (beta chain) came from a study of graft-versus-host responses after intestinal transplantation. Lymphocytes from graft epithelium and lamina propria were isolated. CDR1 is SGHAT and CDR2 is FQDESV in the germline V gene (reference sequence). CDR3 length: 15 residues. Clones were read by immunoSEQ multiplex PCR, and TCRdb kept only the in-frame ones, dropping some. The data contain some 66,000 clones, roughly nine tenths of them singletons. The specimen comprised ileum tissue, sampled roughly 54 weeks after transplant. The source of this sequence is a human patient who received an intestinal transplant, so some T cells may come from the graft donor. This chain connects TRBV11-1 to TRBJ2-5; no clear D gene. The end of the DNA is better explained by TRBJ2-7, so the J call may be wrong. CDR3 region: CASSLRTQVPYEQYF. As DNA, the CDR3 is TGTGCCAGCAGCTTAAGAACGCAGGTTCCCTACGAGCAGTACTTC.